These 23 T cell receptor beta chains were all obtained from the same sample, sequenced in a study of blood T cell repertoires in COVID-19. TCRdb's table, derived via immunoSEQ multiplex PCR, lists solely in-frame clones and lacks some. The table shows about 30,000 clones, with 65% to 85% occurring only once. The sequenced sample consisted of peripheral blood. These receptor sequences come from a man aged 65 to 79 with COVID-19, enrolled during active disease.

A single count supports this clone. The rearrangement uses TRBV7-9 and TRBJ2-4, with 10 positions matching TRBD1. The CDR3 consists of 15 residues. Germline trimming cut 6 bases from V and 1 base from J; bases unmatched to any gene: 3. The germline CDR1 and CDR2 sequences are SEHNR and FQNEAQ (reference sequence). CDR3 coding DNA: TGTGCCAGCAGTTCGGACAGGGGGGCCAAAAACATTCAGTACTTC. Residues: CASSSDRGAKNIQYF.

DNA for the CDR3: TGTGCCAGCAGTGTACGGGACAAGGGGACTGAAGCTTTCTTT. Its translation: CASSVRDKGTEAFF. V gene TRBV25-1 combines with J gene TRBJ1-1; TRBD1 might be the D (6 bases). The CDR3 length is 14 residues. The V end lost 4 bases, the J end lost 5 bases, and 14 bases lay between the germline ends. Germline-derived CDR1 and CDR2 are MGHDK and SYGVNS.

The rearrangement uses TRBV18 and TRBJ1-5; 8 nucleotides align to TRBD1. From germline, CDR1 is KGHSH and CDR2 LQKENI. The CDR3 has 14 residues. J was trimmed by 2 bases and V by 3 bases; bases with no gene match: 0. The CDR3 DNA reads as TGTGCCAGCTCACCGGGACAGGGCAATCAGCCCCAGCATTTT. Translated: CASSPGQGNQPQHF. Complete variable domain (other parts from reference TRBV18 and TRBJ1-5): NAGVMQNPRHLVRRRGQEARLRCSPMKGHSHVYWYRQLPEEGLKFMVYLQKENIIDESGMPKERFSAEFPKEGPSILRIQQVVRGDSAAYFCASSPGQGNQPQHFGDGTRLSIL.

The V and J genes are TRBV5-1 and TRBJ1-3; D remains ambiguous. Germline CDR1 SGHRS, CDR2 YFSETQ. Deletions cut 4 bases from V and 0 bases from J, with 14 bases between. This CDR3 is 16 amino acids long. As DNA, the CDR3 is TGCGCCAGCAGCCTATCTTTTCGGAGCTCTGGAAACACCATATATTTT. It specifies CASSLSFRSSGNTIYF.

This clone was counted a few times. The rearrangement uses TRBV11-2 and TRBJ2-1; 7 nucleotides align to TRBD2. From germline, CDR1 is SGHAT and CDR2 FQNNGV. The CDR3 sequence is 15 residues long. Trimming cost V 4 bases and J 1 base; bases outside gene matches: 4. The CDR3 sequence is CASSSRTRSYNEQFF. CDR3 bases: TGTGCCAGCAGCTCCCGGACTAGATCCTACAATGAGCAGTTCTTC.

In this sample, this clone turned up a few times. The V call is TRBV4-2, the J call TRBJ2-7; D is ambiguous. Trimming removed 0 bases at V and 2 bases at J, with 17 bases between. The V gene's germline CDR1 is LGHNA and CDR2 YNFKEQ. CDR3 length: 17 residues. CDR3 residues: CASSQDGAGLTTYEQYF. As DNA, the CDR3 is TGTGCCAGCAGCCAAGATGGAGCCGGCCTCACGACCTACGAGCAGTACTTC.

There are a few counts of this clone. V gene TRBV27 combines with J gene TRBJ1-6; D is undetermined. Germline V gives CDR1 MNHEY, CDR2 SMNVEV (reference sequence). V lost 5 bases to trimming and J lost 0 bases, with 11 bases between them. The CDR3 runs to 16 residues. CDR3 residues: CASSPTASSYNSPLHF. The CDR3 nucleotides read TGTGCCAGCAGTCCCACTGCGAGCTCCTATAATTCACCCCTCCACTTT.

This sequence joins TRBV9 and TRBJ1-3; D is unresolved. There are 15 residues in the CDR3. CDR1 is SGDLS and CDR2 is YYNGEE in the germline V gene. V was pared by 4 bases and J by 2 bases, with 13 bases between. The DNA of the CDR3 is TGTGCCAGCAGCCCCGGGGTGAGCGCTGGAAACACCATATATTTT. The encoded protein is CASSPGVSAGNTIYF.

The chain is built from TRBV6-5 and TRBJ1-2; D not certain. The CDR3 spans 12 residues. CDR1 and CDR2 from the germline V gene are MNHEY and SVGAGI. V dropped 6 bases and J dropped 8 bases, with 13 bases sitting between them. The CDR3 region has the DNA TGTGCCAGCAGCCCCGGCAGGTTAGGCTACACCTTC. This encodes CASSPGRLGYTF.

This sequence joins TRBV6-1 and TRBJ1-4; a weak D match, TRBD1 (5 bases). CDR3 size: 14 residues. The germline V gene encodes CDR1 MNHNS and CDR2 SASEGT. V was shortened by 2 bases and J by 8 bases, with 12 bases between the two germline ends. The CDR3 is CASSERGSREKLFF. CDR3 in DNA: TGTGCCAGCAGTGAAAGGGGTTCCAGGGAAAAACTGTTTTTT.

This clone was picked up one time. The rearrangement joins TRBV24-1 to TRBJ2-1; TRBD1 aligns across 8 bases. The CDR3 totals 16 residues. Germline V CDR1 and CDR2: KGHDR, SFDVKD. Losses at the gene ends were 3 bases for V and 6 bases for J; bases not matched to a gene: 9. The CDR3: CATSDPRRTGFNEQFF. CDR3 nucleotides: TGTGCCACCAGTGATCCACGAAGGACAGGGTTCAATGAGCAGTTCTTC.

This clone has more than one count but fewer than ten. The chain links TRBV3-1 (or the pseudogene TRBV3-2) to TRBJ2-1; no clear D. There are 17 residues in the CDR3. Looked up from germline, CDR1 is LGHDT and CDR2 is YNNKEL (reference sequence). V was clipped by 0 bases and J by 1 base, with 13 bases between them. The CDR3 protein is CASSQELASCSYNEQFF. The CDR3 coding sequence is TGTGCCAGCAGCCAAGAGTTGGCCTCTTGTTCCTACAATGAGCAGTTCTTC.

The rearrangement links TRBV5-1 to TRBJ1-2; D unresolved. V gave up 2 bases and J gave up 2 bases, with 13 bases separating them. The CDR3 totals 15 residues. CDR1 is SGHRS, CDR2 YFSETQ, per germline. The DNA of the CDR3 is TGCGCCAGCAGCTTCGCCGGGCGGGAGAACTATGGCTACACCTTC. This sequence encodes CASSFAGRENYGYTF.

The CDR3, as DNA: TGCGCCAGCAGCCAAGATATATACAGGGGGCAGTACGAGCAGTACTTC. Translation: CASSQDIYRGQYEQYF. The rearrangement uses TRBV4-3 and TRBJ2-7; 9 nucleotides match TRBD1. The CDR3 sequence is 16 residues long. With V trimmed by 0 bases and J by 4 bases, 7 bases remained unmatched. From germline, CDR1 is LGHNA and CDR2 YSLEER.

The gene calls are TRBV6-6 and TRBJ1-3; D may be TRBD1 (6 bases). The CDR3 is 16 amino acids. CDR1 is MNHNY, CDR2 SVGAGI, per germline (reference sequence). V gave up 0 bases and J gave up 0 bases, with 9 bases separating them. The CDR3 here is CASSYSRTVSGNTIYF. CDR3 sequence (DNA): TGTGCCAGCAGTTACTCTAGGACAGTCTCTGGAAACACCATATATTTT.

J is TRBJ1-1 and V is TRBV7-2, with 7 bases lining up with TRBD1. The CDR3 has 15 residues. V lost 1 base, J lost 2 bases, and 4 bases stayed unmatched. Germline loops: CDR1 SGHTA, CDR2 FQGNSA. The CDR3 loop reads CASSLGNRGNTEAFF. Written as DNA, the CDR3 is TGTGCCAGCAGCTTAGGAAACAGGGGAAACACTGAAGCTTTCTTT.

This rearrangement joins TRBV6-2 or TRBV6-3 to TRBJ1-5, with 8 bases matching TRBD1. With V trimmed by 5 bases and J by 3 bases, 18 bases remained unmatched. CDR3 length equals 19 residues. Germline CDR1 reads MNHEY; CDR2 reads SVGEGT. The CDR3 here is CASSRLQSLTGAINQPQHF. CDR3 DNA: TGTGCCAGCAGTCGCCTCCAATCATTGACAGGGGCCATCAATCAGCCCCAGCATTTT.

This clone came up a few times. The chain combines TRBV28 with TRBJ2-1; TRBD2 matches at 8 bases. The V gene's germline CDR1 is MDHEN and CDR2 SYDVKM. After removal of 1 base from V and 7 bases from J, the junction contained 6 bases not matched to a gene. The CDR3 runs 15 residues. The CDR3, as DNA: TGTGCCAGCAGTTTATTCAGCGGGAGTGGAAATGAGCAGTTCTTC. It yields the protein CASSLFSGSGNEQFF.

The rearrangement uses TRBV28 and TRBJ2-2; D is perhaps TRBD2 (5 bases). V shed 7 bases and J shed 6 bases, with 27 bases lying between them. The CDR3 spans 18 residues. Germline V gene data show CDR1 as MDHEN and CDR2 as SYDVKM. The CDR3 DNA reads as TGTGCCAGCACCCCCTTGGGGTACTCGAAAAGGACTCCCGGGGAGCTGTTTTTT. Its protein is CASTPLGYSKRTPGELFF.

V is TRBV19 and J is TRBJ1-4; 9 bases align to TRBD1. In germline, CDR1 is LNHDA, CDR2 SQIVND (reference sequence). V was pared by 4 bases and J by 5 bases, with 2 bases of the junction left unmatched. The CDR3 has 14 residues. This CDR3 is CASSTTGGNEKLFF. CDR3 in DNA: TGTGCCAGTAGTACCACAGGGGGCAATGAAAAACTGTTTTTT.

This clone was observed a single time. This chain connects TRBV27 to TRBJ1-2; 10 nucleotides agree with TRBD1. Unmatched junction bases numbered 7, after V lost 5 bases and J lost 4 bases. The CDR3 is 15 residues long. CDR1 and CDR2 (germline): MNHEY, SMNVEV (reference sequence). DNA of the CDR3: TGTGCCAGCAGTCCGGACAGGGGGTATCTCTATGGCTACACCTTC. This translates into CASSPDRGYLYGYTF.

The gene calls are TRBV27 and TRBJ1-2; D is possibly TRBD1 (5 bases). The CDR3 loop spans 14 amino acids. Trimming removed 2 bases at V and 6 bases at J, with 13 bases between. From germline, CDR1 is MNHEY and CDR2 SMNVEV (reference sequence). CDR3 protein: CASSLNRLWNGYTF. CDR3 coding DNA: TGTGCCAGCAGTTTAAACAGGCTATGGAATGGCTACACCTTC.

V and J are TRBV29-1 and TRBJ1-2; D might be TRBD1 (6 bases). This CDR3 contains 14 residues. The V gene's germline CDR1 is SQVTM and CDR2 ANQGSEA. V shed 5 bases and J shed 5 bases, with 18 bases lying between them. CDR3 nucleotides: TGCAGCGTTCTAAGAAGGGACACAATGTATGGCTACACCTTC. This encodes CSVLRRDTMYGYTF.